This paragraph reports one T cell receptor (beta chain). Its antigen is unknown. There are no base qualities to consult, and no much larger clone falls within one base. This sample was taken from a study of cytomegalovirus exposure and HLA in healthy donors (dated by TCRdb to 2016 to 2017). Looking at the study overall: According to an earlier analysis of 587 of the donors, roughly 180 million T cells yielded over 90 million unique TCR beta sequences and roughly 280 Gb of sequence data. To predict cytomegalovirus infection status, the study brought together high-throughput TCR immunosequencing, statistical association of individual TCRs with disease status, and machine learning. Both class I and class II loci were covered by HLA typing, at four-digit resolution. Typing coverage varied by locus: 629-630 donors for A, B, C, DRB1 and DQB1; more than 500 for DQA1; approximately 570 for DPA1; approximately 470 for DPB1. Among 398 genotyped donors of the cohort, an average of around 240,000 unique TCR beta nucleotide sequences were sequenced per donor, roughly 20% of them non-productive. The aim of the study was to test whether cataloging public T cell receptors could identify signatures of past pathogen exposure. Rather than drawing on any new phenotypic data, the later analysis identified candidate immune exposures from TCR beta sequences and the way those sequences occurred across donors. Along with the roughly 700-subject first cohort, a separate validation cohort of some 130 different subjects was used. To decide whether each TCR beta V gene segment behaved as functional or pseudogenic, an earlier analysis of approximately 620 of the donors relied on high-throughput TCR beta sequencing. All discovery cohort repertoires had been generated on a single sequencing platform. About 280 gigabases of sequencing data and approximately 84 million unique TCR sequences were included in an early release covering 550 to 650 HLA-typed donors. Donor age, sex, ethnicity and CMV serostatus were compiled together with the repertoire data. A later genetic analysis took genome-wide SNP genotypes for about 55% of the roughly 670 donors and used that subset as a discovery cohort. Because of strong linkage in the cohort, roughly five DR-DQ haplotypes were treated as single units for association and clustering. Of the roughly 400 genotyped donors, about 80% fell in the genetic ancestry cluster associated with self-reported Caucasian donors. The study profiled the T cell repertoires of under 700 subjects by immunosequencing and related them to cytomegalovirus serostatus. To study patterns of TCR occurrence, a later analysis re-analyzed previously published TCR beta repertoires from 666 donors and added high-resolution HLA genotyping. Study-wide conclusions, independent of this receptor: Presence/absence analyses assumed roughly uniform sequencing depth across donors, an assumption that may not hold. Some IMGT-functional V segments, including TRBV6-2 and TRBV6-3, could not be told apart with the 87-base-pair reads, so those segments were excluded. The classifier was reported to diagnose cytomegalovirus status with high specificity and sensitivity in both the original cohort and the validation cohort. A group of highly shared sequence variants was considered likely to be a technical artifact of the sequencing pipeline. Most TCR sequences were seen in very few donors, while some public TCRs were found in many individuals. Only TCR beta chains were sequenced in this cohort, and the absence of alpha or paired-chain data limited detectable features. In a later genetic analysis, fewer N-insertions in productive TCRs were reported among donors in an Asian-associated ancestry cluster than the 666-donor mean. The study gave a list of about 160 TCR beta chains associated with cytomegalovirus. An association between a missense DCLRE1C variant and V-gene and J-gene trimming of TCR beta chains was found in a later genetic analysis and replicated in an independent cohort. An earlier analysis of 587 of the donors showed that most TCR beta V segments appeared in productive rearrangements either about 87% or about 30% of the time, which broadly matched IMGT annotations. A further reported finding was that TCR beta sequences accurately predicted the HLA-A and HLA-B alleles for most subjects in the first cohort. In a later analysis, several top co-occurrence clusters were reported to appear linked to parvovirus B19, influenza, CMV and Epstein-Barr virus. In a later analysis, 16,951 TCR beta sequences were associated with specific HLA alleles at a false discovery rate of 0.05. The authors suggested that the approach could potentially be generalized to other disease states and immunological phenotypes. Immune exposure information for the cohort was limited to CMV serostatus. In vitro tests confirmed that a few of the cytomegalovirus-associated TCR beta chains recognize cytomegalovirus antigens. In a later analysis, TCR association rates were found to vary across HLA loci, with the most associated TCRs seen for DRB1 alleles and the fewest for HLA-C alleles. HLA typing was unavailable for some donors at each locus, so association tests used only the typed subset. Linkage disequilibrium might explain the correlated functional status among segregating V segments, but an unknown experimental factor could not be ruled out. Most CMV-associated TCR beta chains appeared to be HLA-restricted in a later analysis, and the HLA associations seemed to be driven largely by CMV exposure. Over 15 rarely observed V segments, including chromosome 9 orphons, were excluded from the earlier analysis of almost 600 of the donors because counts were too low. In a later analysis, HLA-associated TCR beta chains showed more clonal expansion and lower generation probabilities than non-associated chains that were equally common. When HLA alleles, especially DR and DQ, strongly co-occurred, TCR associations were difficult to assign to individual alleles.

The cohort comprised approximately 700 healthy bone marrow donors. Cohort members were all nominally healthy when sampled, although unrecorded immune exposures were likely present. The donor tested CMV seropositive, placing the donor among the 289 seropositive members of the cohort. A peripheral blood sample was provided by each donor, and peripheral blood mononuclear cells were used for TCR beta sequencing. Genomic DNA extraction from the blood cell samples was performed with the Qiagen DNeasy Blood Extraction Kit. From the cysteine up to the phenylalanine, the CDR3 has a length of 16 residues. This entry keeps only the CDR3 DNA: 48 bases, framed from base 1. CDR1 LNHDA and CDR2 SQIVND were looked up in the germline V gene (reference sequence). From V the trimming removes 7 bases and from J it removes 3 bases, while the gene matches leave 12 bases of the junction unaccounted for. Receptor libraries were prepared by the immunoSEQ multiplex PCR assay. The multiplex PCR relied on a mix of 60 forward primers for TCR Vbeta segments and 13 reverse primers for TCR Jbeta segments. Amplification of the CDR3 region of rearranged TCR beta genes was performed with a multiplex PCR assay on genomic DNA. The Illumina HiSeq System was used to sequence the amplified TCR beta libraries as 87-base-pair reads. The original methods were these. A later analysis tallied 80 million to 95 million unique TCR beta chains across the 640 or so repertoires, and roughly 11 million of those chains were shared by two or more donors. To remove PCR and sequencing errors, raw reads were error-corrected and collapsed into unique sequences using a nearest-neighbor algorithm that merged closely related sequences. V, D and J gene segments were assigned by aligning CDR3 sequences to IMGT reference sequences. For a sequence to be retained, a match of at least six nucleotides was required to both a V gene segment and a J gene segment. A rearrangement was called productive if the CDR3 had no stop codons and remained in frame with V and J, and every other rearrangement was called non-productive. CDR3 was defined according to IMGT convention as the region running from the second conserved V-encoded cysteine to the conserved J-encoded phenylalanine. Sequences without an unambiguous match to a single V gene segment were excluded from the earlier analysis of about 600 of the donors. An earlier analysis of several hundred of the donors called V segments functional above 56.7% productive rearrangements and segregating when the between-donor standard deviation exceeded 5%. A statistical classification framework was developed to diagnose cytomegalovirus status using the catalog of TCR beta chain sequences. A later analysis assigned V and J genes by comparing TCR nucleotide sequences with IMGT/GENE-DB human TR gene sequences. The TCRdist pipeline was used in a later analysis to assign CDR3 sequences and most-parsimonious VDJ recombination scenarios. In a later analysis, each TCR beta chain was defined by its CDR3 amino acid sequence together with its V-gene family, and reads without a unique V-gene family were excluded. In a later analysis, fewer than 600 highly shared, low-generation-probability nucleotide sequences were removed to address suspected cross-contamination and a sequencing artifact. In a later analysis, a clonal expansion index was calculated for each public chain from normalized within-repertoire ranks of inferred template counts. A later analysis computed generation probabilities with a VDJ recombination model fitted to out-of-frame rearrangements, and checked the results against IGoR. Hypergeometric tests were used in a later analysis to score TCR-TCR, TCR-HLA and TCR-CMV co-occurrence, with a repertoire-size bias correction applied to the TCR pairs. A later analysis estimated false discovery rates by permuting HLA or CMV assignments 20 times. In a later analysis, co-occurring TCRs were grouped using DBSCAN, with TCRdist sequence similarity added in when clustering inside HLA-allele-positive subsets. Repertoires with fewer than 30,000 or more than 120,000 public chains were left out of co-occurrence clustering, as were about five repertoires with anomalous nucleotide sharing. TCRdb took over this immuneACCESS table, retaining in-frame rearrangements with V and J assigned. Such tables are incomplete; in checked studies, under half of the missing clones stem from an unresolved V gene, and the remainder is unexplained. V, J and clone size are those of that table, while D and trimming were read from the DNA. This sample lists 150,000 to 200,000 clones; 76% were detected once. The ten most abundant clones make up under 3% of the sample.

The receptor was isolated from a woman aged 25 to 39 in good health and CMV-seropositive. The chain uses TRBV19 and TRBJ2-3; TRBD2 aligns with 8 central bases. Input material: PBMCs. The CDR3 region: CASTNTLPSGTDTQYF. The DNA is as follows: TGTGCCAGTACCAACACCCTACCTAGCGGGACAGATACGCAGTATTTT.